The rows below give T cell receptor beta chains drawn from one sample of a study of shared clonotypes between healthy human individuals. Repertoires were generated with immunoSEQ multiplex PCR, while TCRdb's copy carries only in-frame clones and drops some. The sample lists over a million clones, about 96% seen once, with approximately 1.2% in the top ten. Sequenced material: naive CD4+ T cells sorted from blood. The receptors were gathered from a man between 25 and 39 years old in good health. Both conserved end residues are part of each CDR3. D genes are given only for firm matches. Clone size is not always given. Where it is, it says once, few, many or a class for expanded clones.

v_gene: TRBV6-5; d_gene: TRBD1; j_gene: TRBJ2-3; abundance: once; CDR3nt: TGTGCCAGCAGTCAAAGACAGGGGAGCACAGATACGCAGTATTTT; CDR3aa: CASSQRQGSTDTQYF
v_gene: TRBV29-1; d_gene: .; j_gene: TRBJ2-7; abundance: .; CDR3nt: TGCAGCGTAAAGGCTGGAGACGAGCAGTACTTC; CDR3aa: CSVKAGDEQYF
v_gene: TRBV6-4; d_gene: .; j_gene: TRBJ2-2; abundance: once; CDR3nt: TGTGCCAGCAGGAGACAGGACAACACCGGGGAGCTGTTTTTT; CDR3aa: CASRRQDNTGELFF
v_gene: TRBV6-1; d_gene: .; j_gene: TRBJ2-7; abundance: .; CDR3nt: TGTGCCAGCAGTGAAAATTACGGGCAGTACTTC; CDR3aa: CASSENYGQYF
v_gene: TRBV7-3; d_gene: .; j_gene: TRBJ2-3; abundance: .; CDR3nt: TGTGCCAGCACCTCAGGGAGGGGGGGCGGCACAGATACGCAGTATTTT; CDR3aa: CASTSGRGGGTDTQYF
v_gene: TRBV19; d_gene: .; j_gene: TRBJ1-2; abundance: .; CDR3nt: TGTGCCAGTAGTCGAGGGGACTATGGCTACACCTTC; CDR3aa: CASSRGDYGYTF
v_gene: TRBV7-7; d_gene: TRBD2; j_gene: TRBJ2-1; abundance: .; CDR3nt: TGTGCCAGCAGCTTTCATGGGGGGAGGGTGTCCTACAATGAGCAGTTCTTC; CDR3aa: CASSFHGGRVSYNEQFF
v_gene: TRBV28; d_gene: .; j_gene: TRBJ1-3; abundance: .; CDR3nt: TGTGCCAGCAGTATACAGGTTTTCGGAAACACCATATATTTT; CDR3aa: CASSIQVFGNTIYF
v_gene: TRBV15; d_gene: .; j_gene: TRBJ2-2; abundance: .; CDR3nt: TGTGCCACCAGCAGGGGGGGAAGGGGCCTGAACACCGGGGAGCTGTTTTTT; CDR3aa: CATSRGGRGLNTGELFF
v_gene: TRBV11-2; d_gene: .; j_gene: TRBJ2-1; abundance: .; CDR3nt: TGTGCCAGCAGCGACGGCTGGCCTGACCCTTACAATGAGCAGTTCTTC; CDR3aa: CASSDGWPDPYNEQFF
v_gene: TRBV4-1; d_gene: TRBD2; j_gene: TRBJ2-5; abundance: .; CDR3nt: TGCGCCAGCAGCCAAGGAGGCGGGAGGTCGGCAAAAGAGACCCAGTACTTC; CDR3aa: CASSQGGGRSAKETQYF
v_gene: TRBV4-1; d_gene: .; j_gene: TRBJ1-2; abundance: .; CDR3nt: TGCGCCAGCAGCCATCCCGATAGGGGTATGAATGGCTACACCTTC; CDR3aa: CASSHPDRGMNGYTF
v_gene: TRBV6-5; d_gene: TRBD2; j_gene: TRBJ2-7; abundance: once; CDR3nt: TGTGCCAGCACCGTAGCGGGAGGACTACCGGGCGAGCAGTACTTC; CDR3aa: CASTVAGGLPGEQYF
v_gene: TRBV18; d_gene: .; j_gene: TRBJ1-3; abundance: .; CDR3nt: TGTGCCAGCTCACCTCTGGTGCAGGGTCTAAAGAACACCATATATTTT; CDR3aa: CASSPLVQGLKNTIYF
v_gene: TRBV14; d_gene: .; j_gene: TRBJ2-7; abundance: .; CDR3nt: TGTGCCAGCAGTTCTGGCGGCGAGCAGTACTTC; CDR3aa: CASSSGGEQYF
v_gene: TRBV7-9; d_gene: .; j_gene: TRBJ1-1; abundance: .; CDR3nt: TGTGCCAGCGGCAAAGGGGGGGGCGCTGGAAACACTGAAGCTTTCTTT; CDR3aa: CASGKGGGAGNTEAFF
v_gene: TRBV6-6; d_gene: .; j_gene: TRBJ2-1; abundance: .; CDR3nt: TGTGCCAGCAGACCTCTAGCCCTACAGTACAATGAGCAGTTCTTC; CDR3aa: CASRPLALQYNEQFF
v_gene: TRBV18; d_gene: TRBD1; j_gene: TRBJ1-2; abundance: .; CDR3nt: TGTGCCAGCTCACTCATAACGACAGGGGGCGCGTCCAACTATGGCTACACCTTC; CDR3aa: CASSLITTGGASNYGYTF
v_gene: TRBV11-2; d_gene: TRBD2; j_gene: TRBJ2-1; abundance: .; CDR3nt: TGTGCCAGCAGCTTAGTGGGGGGGGTCACGAATGAGCAGTTCTTC; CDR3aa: CASSLVGGVTNEQFF
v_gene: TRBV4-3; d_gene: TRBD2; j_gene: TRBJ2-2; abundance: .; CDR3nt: TGCGCCAGCAGCCAAGGTCCCGGGACTAGTCACGGGGAGCTGTTTTTT; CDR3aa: CASSQGPGTSHGELFF
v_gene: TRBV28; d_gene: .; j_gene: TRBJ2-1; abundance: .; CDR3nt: TGTGCCAGCAGTCCGACGGGGTGGAGGTCCTACAATGAGCAGTTCTTC; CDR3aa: CASSPTGWRSYNEQFF
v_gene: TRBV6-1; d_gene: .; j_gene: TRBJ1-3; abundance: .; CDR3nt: TGTGCCAGCAGTGAACTGCGGGGCGGAAACACCATATATTTT; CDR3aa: CASSELRGGNTIYF
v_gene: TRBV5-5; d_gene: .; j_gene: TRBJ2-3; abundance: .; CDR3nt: TGTGCCAGCAGCCTCCCCTGGCAGGGGATCACAGATACGCAGTATTTT; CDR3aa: CASSLPWQGITDTQYF
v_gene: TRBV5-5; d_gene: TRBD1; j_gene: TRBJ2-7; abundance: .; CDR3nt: TGTGCCAGCAGCCAAACTACAGGGGGCTACGAGCAGTACTTC; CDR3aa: CASSQTTGGYEQYF
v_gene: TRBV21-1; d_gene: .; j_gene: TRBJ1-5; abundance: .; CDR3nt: TGTGCCAGCAGCAAATACCCCAGGGGGTATAGCAATCAGCCCCAGCATTTT; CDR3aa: CASSKYPRGYSNQPQHF